Below, 2 T cell receptor beta chains from the same sample are listed, as sequenced in a study of response to subunit inactivated influenza vaccine (dated by TCRdb to the late 2010s). To prepare the library, RT-PCR was applied. For sequencing, an Illumina HiSeq 2500 was employed. Clones were called with MiXCR by TCRdb after fastp trimmed the public reads at Q25, and only in-frame beta chains were retained. Identical CDR3 proteins give one entry, which carries the most common genes and DNA. A total of roughly 780,000 distinct CDR3 sequences appear in this sample, about 18% of them only once. Roughly 10% of the sample goes to the ten largest clones. The sequences come from PBMCs from blood, collected less than 6 days after vaccination. The receptors were gathered from a man aged 45 to 65 who received an inactivated influenza vaccine. Donor details come from another sample of the same person, matched by shared clones.

This clonotype was observed many times. The chain links TRBV29-1 to TRBJ2-1; 13 bases map to TRBD2. Germline V gene sequence: CDR1 SQVTM, CDR2 ANQGSEA. Trimming cost V 7 bases and J 3 bases; bases outside gene matches: 6. This CDR3 comprises 15 residues. CDR3 nucleotides: TGCAGCGGGAGGACTAGCGGGAGCGACTACAATGAGCAGTTCTTC. Translation gives CSGRTSGSDYNEQFF.

This clonotype was seen a few times. CDR3: CASSPTVGTQYF. The CDR3 DNA is TGTGCCAGCAGCCCCACGGTGGGTACGCAGTATTTT. The chain has TRBV7-2 and TRBJ2-3; D gene uncertain. This CDR3 has 12 amino acids. Germline CDR1 is SGHTA and CDR2 is FQGNSA. V lost 5 bases to trimming and J lost 8 bases, with 11 bases between them.